This TCR beta chain was documented in a study of blood T cell repertoires in COVID-19. Under the authors' procedure: Reference gene primers were amplified, and this amplification served to estimate nucleated cell counts. Sequencing was performed with immunoSEQ multiplex PCR; in TCRdb, only in-frame clones are kept and a portion is missing. V, J and clone size are taken as reported in that table, and D and trimming were inferred from the DNA itself. The sample contains about 210,000 clones, around 80% of which appear only once. CDR1 is LNHDA and CDR2 is SQIVND in the germline V gene (reference sequence). Trimming at V came to 6 bases and at J to 7 bases, leaving 3 bases not matched to a gene. The CDR3 is 13 residues long.

V usage is TRBV19 and J usage is TRBJ2-1; 10 bases line up with TRBD2. Material for sequencing was peripheral blood. The TCR originated in a woman aged 50 to 60 with acute or convalescent COVID-19. CDR3 sequence reads: CASSTSGINEQFF. In DNA, the CDR3 is TGTGCCAGTAGCACTAGCGGGATTAATGAGCAGTTCTTC. Full variable domain (missing parts from reference TRBV19 and TRBJ2-1): DGGITQSPKYLFRKEGQNVTLSCEQNLNHDAMYWYRQDPGQGLRLIYYSQIVNDFQKGDIAEGYSVSREKKESFPLTVTSAQKNPTAFYLCASSTSGINEQFFGPGTRLTVL.